The sequence of this T cell receptor (beta chain) was determined in a study of blood T cells in healthy people across ages. Germline-derived CDR1 and CDR2 are MNHNS and SASEGT. Deletions cut 7 bases from V and 5 bases from J, with 25 bases between. This CDR3 has 17 residues. Next came a second PCR, run for about 6 to 11 cycles, which used a sample-barcoded 5' primer along with a J-beta primer mix. TCRdb passed the 5' RACE reads through MiXCR, listing each CDR3 protein once. This sample yields roughly 800,000 distinct CDR3 sequences, of which nearly 60% are seen a single time; 22% belongs to the top ten.

The J gene is TRBJ2-3, the V gene TRBV6-1; TRBD1 might be the D (6 bases). Input material: blood. The TCR was taken from a man younger than 40 in good health. The CDR3 loop is CASTKSRIRGVEDTQYF. Written as DNA, the CDR3 is TGTGCCAGCACCAAATCCCGAATCAGGGGTGTGGAAGATACGCAGTATTTT.